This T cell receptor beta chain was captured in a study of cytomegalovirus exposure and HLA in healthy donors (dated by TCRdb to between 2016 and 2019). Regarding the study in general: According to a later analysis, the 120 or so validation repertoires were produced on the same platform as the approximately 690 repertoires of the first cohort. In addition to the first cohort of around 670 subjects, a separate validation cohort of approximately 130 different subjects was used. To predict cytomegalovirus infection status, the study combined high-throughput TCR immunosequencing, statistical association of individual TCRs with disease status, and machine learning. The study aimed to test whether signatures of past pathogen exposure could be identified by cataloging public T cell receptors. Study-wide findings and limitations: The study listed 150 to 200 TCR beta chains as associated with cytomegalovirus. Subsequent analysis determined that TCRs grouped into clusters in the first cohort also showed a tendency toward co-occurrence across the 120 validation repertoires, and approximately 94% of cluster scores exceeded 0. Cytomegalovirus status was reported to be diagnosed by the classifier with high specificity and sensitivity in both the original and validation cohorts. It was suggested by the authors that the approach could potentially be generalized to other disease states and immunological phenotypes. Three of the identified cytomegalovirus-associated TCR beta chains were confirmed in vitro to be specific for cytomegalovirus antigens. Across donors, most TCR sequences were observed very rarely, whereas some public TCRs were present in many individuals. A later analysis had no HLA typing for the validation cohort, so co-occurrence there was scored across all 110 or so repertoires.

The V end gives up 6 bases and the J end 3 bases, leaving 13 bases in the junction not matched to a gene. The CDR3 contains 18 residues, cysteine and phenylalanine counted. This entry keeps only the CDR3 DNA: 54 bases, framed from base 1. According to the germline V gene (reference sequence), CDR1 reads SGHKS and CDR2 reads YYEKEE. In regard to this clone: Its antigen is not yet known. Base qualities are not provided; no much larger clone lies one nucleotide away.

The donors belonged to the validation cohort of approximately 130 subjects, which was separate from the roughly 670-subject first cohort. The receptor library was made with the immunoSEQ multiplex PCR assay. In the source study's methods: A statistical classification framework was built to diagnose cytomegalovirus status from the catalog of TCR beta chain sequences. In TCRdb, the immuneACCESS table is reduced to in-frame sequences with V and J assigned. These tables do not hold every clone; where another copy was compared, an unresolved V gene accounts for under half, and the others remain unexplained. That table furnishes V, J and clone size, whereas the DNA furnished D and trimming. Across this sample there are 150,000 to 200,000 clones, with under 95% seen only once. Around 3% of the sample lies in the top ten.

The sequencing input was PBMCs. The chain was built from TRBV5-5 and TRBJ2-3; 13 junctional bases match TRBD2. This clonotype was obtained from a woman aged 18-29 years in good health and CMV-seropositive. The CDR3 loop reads CASNPRVTSGGGTDTQYF. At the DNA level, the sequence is TGTGCCAGCAATCCCCGAGTAACTAGCGGGGGGGGTACAGATACGCAGTATTTT.